The T cell receptor (beta chain) under discussion was sequenced for a study of regulatory T cells in long-lasting Graves disease (dated by TCRdb to about 2021). A note on the overall study: To count as having persistent Graves' disease, a patient had to have received antithyroid drug treatment for over 5 years with TSH receptor autoantibodies remaining persistently positive. Peripheral blood TCR sequencing and RNA sequencing compared persistent Graves' disease patients with newly diagnosed Graves' disease patients. The study was registered as a clinical trial and conducted in China. A total of 33 samples underwent TCR sequencing, from around 13 patients with persistent Graves' disease and around 20 patients with newly diagnosed Graves' disease. On average, persistent Graves' disease patients in the clinical cohort had been on antithyroid drugs for about 9.7 years. Here is what the overall study found, with its caveats: Peripheral blood alone was examined, since thyroid tissue, which constituted the primary lesion, could not be accessed. Patients with persistent disease shared more public clonotypes (roughly 2,900) than newly diagnosed patients did (966). The authors noted that the small sample size was a limitation that may lower accuracy. Preferential use of TRBV28, TRBJ1-2 and TRBJ2-5 was observed in persistent disease, whereas TRBV20-1 and TRBJ2-1 were favored in newly diagnosed disease. Persistent Graves' disease patients showed lower TCR Shannon entropy and fewer highly expanded clones than newly diagnosed patients, suggesting clonal expansion. Only the TCR beta chain was sequenced and analyzed.

In the paper's terms, the time point label means: persistent/refractory GD, antithyroid drugs over 5 years with positive TRAb. For both TCR sequencing and RNA sequencing, RNA was extracted from PBMCs in TRIzol. The diagnosis of Graves' disease was made according to American Thyroid Association guidelines. Recruitment of patients was carried out at an endocrinology department in Xi'an, China. Each patient gave 7 to 9.5 milliliters of peripheral blood, collected in an EDTA anticoagulant tube. PBMCs were isolated by Ficoll Paque Plus density gradient separation without further T cell sorting. An Agilent 2100 Bioanalyzer and agarose gel were used to assess RNA quality, and a NanoDrop 2000 was used to measure RNA concentration. V is pared back by 2 bases and J by 1 base, with 8 bases lying between the germline termini. Taken from cysteine to phenylalanine, the CDR3 has 15 residues. Only the CDR3 region is kept as DNA, spanning 45 bases read in frame from base 1. CDR1 and CDR2, looked up from the germline V gene (reference sequence), are SEHNR and FQNEAQ.

Receptors were amplified or captured by multiplex PCR. The data were produced on an Illumina HiSeq 4000. CDR3 regions were amplified by Arm-PCR with iRepertoire HTBI primers to construct TCR beta libraries. PCR products were gel purified before sequencing. The paper's data handling went like this. Across samples, roughly 60 TRBV and 13 to 15 TRBJ segments were identified and used for gene usage analysis of CDR3 amino acid clonotypes. Filtered high-quality paired reads were merged into contigs using COPE and FqMerger. Contigs were aligned with BLAST to IMGT TRBV, TRBD and TRBJ reference genes, and CDR3 was defined per IMGT. Clonotypes above 0.1% frequency were classified as highly expanded clones. Shannon entropy was used to measure repertoire diversity, and the Gini coefficient was used to measure V-J evenness. A clonotype was considered public if more than one individual shared it. Using fastp trimming at Q25 and MiXCR clonotype assembly, TCRdb reanalyzed the public sequencing data and kept in-frame beta chains. Each CDR3 protein gets just one entry, which takes the most common genes and DNA from the rows behind it. V and J calls and clone size were set by TCRdb, not the authors. This sample is represented by approximately 500,000 distinct CDR3 sequences; around a fifth of them were singletons. The ten largest clones take up 6.5% to 9% of the sample.

This clonotype was detected many times. This receptor's antigen is unknown. One base away there is no much larger clone; base qualities are not given. The rearranged segments are TRBV7-9 and TRBJ2-2; the D gene is possibly TRBD1, with 5 bases matching. This TCR was sampled from a female donor with Graves disease. The sequenced sample was peripheral blood mononuclear cells (PBMCs), obtained when the disease was refractory, from a patient treated with antithyroid drugs. The DNA sequence reads TGTGCCAGCAGCTTATATACAGGGAACACCGGGGAGCTGTTTTTT. Its protein is CASSLYTGNTGELFF.